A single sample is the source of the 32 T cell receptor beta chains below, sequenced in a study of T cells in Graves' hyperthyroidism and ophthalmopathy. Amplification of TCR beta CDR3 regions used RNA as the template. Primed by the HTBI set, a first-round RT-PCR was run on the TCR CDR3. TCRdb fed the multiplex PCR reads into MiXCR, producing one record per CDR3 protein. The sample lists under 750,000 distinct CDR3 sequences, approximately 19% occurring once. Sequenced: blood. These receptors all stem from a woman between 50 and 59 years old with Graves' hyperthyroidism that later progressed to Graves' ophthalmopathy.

DNA of the CDR3: TGTGCCAGCAGCCTTACAGGGGTTGAGGAGACCCAGTACTTC. Protein sequence: CASSLTGVEETQYF. This chain joins TRBV7-9 and TRBJ2-5, with TRBD1 matching over 7 bases. CDR1 is SEHNR, CDR2 FQNEAQ, per germline (reference sequence). The CDR3 spans 14 residues. The ends lost 5 bases at V and 5 bases at J; junction bases unmatched: 8. The full variable domain, its missing parts supplied by reference TRBV7-9 and TRBJ2-5, is DTGVSQNPRHKITKRGQNVTFRCDPISEHNRLYWYRQTLGQGPEFLTYFQNEAQLEKSRLLSDRFSAERPKGSFSTLEIQRTEQGDSAMYLCASSLTGVEETQYFGPGTRLLVL.

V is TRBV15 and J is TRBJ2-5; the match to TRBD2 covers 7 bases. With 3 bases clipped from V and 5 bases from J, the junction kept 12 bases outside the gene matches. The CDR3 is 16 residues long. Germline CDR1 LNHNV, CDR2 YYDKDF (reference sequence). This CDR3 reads CATSRAGLVVQETQYF. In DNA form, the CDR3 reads TGTGCCACCAGCAGGGCTGGACTAGTTGTTCAGGAGACCCAGTACTTC.

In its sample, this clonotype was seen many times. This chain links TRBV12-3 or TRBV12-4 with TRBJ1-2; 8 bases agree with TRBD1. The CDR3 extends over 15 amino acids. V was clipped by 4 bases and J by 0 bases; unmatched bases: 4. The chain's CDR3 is CASSYGTGANYGYTF. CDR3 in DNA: TGTGCCAGCAGTTACGGGACAGGAGCTAACTATGGCTACACCTTC.

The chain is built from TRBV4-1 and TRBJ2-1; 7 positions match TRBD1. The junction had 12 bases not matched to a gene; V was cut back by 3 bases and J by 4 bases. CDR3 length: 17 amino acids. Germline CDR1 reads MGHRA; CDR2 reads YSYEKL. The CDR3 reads CASSHFGARQGYNEQFF. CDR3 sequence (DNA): TGCGCCAGCAGCCATTTTGGGGCGAGACAGGGTTACAATGAGCAGTTCTTC.

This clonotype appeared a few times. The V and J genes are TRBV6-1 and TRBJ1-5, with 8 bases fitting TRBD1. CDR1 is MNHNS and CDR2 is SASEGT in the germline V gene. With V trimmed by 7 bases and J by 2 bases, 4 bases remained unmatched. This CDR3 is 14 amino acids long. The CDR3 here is CASKPDRGNQPQHF. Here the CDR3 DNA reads TGTGCCAGCAAACCGGACAGGGGCAATCAGCCCCAGCATTTT.

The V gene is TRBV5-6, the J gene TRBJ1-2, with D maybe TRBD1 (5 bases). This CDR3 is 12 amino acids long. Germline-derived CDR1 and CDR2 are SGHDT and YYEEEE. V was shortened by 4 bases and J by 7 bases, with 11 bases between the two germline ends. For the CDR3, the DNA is TGTGCCAGCAGCCCAACAGGCCTTGGCTACACCTTC. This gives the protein CASSPTGLGYTF. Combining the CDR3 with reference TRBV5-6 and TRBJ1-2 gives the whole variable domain DAGVTQSPTHLIKTRGQQVTLRCSPKSGHDTVSWYQQALGQGPQFIFQYYEEEERQRGNFPDRFSGHQFPNYSSELNVNALLLGDSALYLCASSPTGLGYTFGSGTRLTVV.

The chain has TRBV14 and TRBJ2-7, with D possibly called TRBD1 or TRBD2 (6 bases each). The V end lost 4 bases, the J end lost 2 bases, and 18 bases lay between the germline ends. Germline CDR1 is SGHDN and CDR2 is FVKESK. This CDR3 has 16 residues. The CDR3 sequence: CASSPGWGRGPYEQYF. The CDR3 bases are TGTGCCAGCAGCCCAGGCTGGGGTCGGGGGCCCTACGAGCAGTACTTC.

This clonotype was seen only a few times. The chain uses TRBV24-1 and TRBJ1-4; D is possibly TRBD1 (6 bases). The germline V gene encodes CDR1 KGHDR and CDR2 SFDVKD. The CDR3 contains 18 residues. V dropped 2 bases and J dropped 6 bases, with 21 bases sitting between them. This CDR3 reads CATSDSKAVEGEDEKLFF. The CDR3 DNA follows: TGTGCCACCAGTGATTCCAAAGCCGTAGAGGGGGAGGATGAAAAACTGTTTTTT.

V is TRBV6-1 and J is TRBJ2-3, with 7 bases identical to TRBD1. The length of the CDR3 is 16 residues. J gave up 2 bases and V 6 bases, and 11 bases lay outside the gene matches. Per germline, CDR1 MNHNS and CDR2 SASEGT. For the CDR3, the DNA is TGTGCCAGCAGACTATACAGGGGATCGTACACAGATACGCAGTATTTT. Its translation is CASRLYRGSYTDTQYF.

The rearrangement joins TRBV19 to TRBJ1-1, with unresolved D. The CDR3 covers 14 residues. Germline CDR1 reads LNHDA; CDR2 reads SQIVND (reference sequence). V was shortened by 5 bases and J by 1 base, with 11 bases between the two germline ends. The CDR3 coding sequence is TGTGCCAGTAGTGAGAGGGTGGGGAACACTGAAGCTTTCTTT. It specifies CASSERVGNTEAFF.

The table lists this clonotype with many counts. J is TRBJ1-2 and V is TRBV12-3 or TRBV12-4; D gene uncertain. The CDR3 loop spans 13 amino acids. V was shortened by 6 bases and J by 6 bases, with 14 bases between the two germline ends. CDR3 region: CASSLGQEDGYTF. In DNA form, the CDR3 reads TGTGCCAGCAGCCTCGGGCAGGAAGATGGCTACACCTTC.

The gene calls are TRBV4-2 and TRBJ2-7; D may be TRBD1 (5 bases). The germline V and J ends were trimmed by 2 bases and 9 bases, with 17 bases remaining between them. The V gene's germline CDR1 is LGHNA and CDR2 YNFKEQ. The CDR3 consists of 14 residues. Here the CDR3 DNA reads TGTGCCAGCAGCCAAAATCAGCAGGGCTCGGGGCAGTACTTC. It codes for CASSQNQQGSGQYF.

DNA of the CDR3: TGCGCCAGCAGCTTGGGAGCGGGGCTGAGCACAGATACGCAGTATTTT. Amino acid sequence: CASSLGAGLSTDTQYF. The chain couples TRBV5-1 to TRBJ2-3, with 7 bases that match TRBD2. Trimming cost V 0 bases and J 0 bases; bases outside gene matches: 4. The germline V gene has CDR1 SGHRS and CDR2 YFSETQ. The CDR3 has 16 amino acids.

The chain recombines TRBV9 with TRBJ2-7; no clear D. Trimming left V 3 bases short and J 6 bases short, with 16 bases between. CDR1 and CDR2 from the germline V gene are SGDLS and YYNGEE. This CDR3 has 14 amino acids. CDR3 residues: CASSASPSSTEQYF. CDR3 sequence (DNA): TGTGCCAGCAGCGCCTCCCCCTCTAGTACCGAGCAGTACTTC.

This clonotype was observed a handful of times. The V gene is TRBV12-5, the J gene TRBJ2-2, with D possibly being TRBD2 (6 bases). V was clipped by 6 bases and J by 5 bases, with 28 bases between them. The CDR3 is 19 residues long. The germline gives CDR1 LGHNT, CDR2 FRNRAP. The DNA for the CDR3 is TGTGCTAGTGGCCTCGGCGAGGCCCAGGTGCAGCGGGTGACCGGGGAGCTGTTTTTT. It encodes CASGLGEAQVQRVTGELFF.

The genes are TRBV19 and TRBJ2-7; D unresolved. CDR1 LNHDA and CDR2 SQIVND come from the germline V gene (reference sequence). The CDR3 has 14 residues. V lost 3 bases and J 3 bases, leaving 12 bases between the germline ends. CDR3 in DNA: TGTGCCAGTAGTATTTCTTCGCAAATCTACGAGCAGTACTTC. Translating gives CASSISSQIYEQYF.

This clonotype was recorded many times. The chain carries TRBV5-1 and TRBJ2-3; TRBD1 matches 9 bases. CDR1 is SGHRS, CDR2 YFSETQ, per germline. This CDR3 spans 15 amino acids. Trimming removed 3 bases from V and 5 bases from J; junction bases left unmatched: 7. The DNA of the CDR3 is TGCGCCAGCAGCTATTACAGGGGGCAGGGAGATACGCAGTATTTT. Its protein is CASSYYRGQGDTQYF.

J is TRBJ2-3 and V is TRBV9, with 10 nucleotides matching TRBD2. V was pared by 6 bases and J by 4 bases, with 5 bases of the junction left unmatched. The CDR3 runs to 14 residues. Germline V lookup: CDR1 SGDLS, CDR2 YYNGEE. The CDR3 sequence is CASTPSGGPDTQYF. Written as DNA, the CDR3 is TGTGCCAGCACCCCTAGCGGGGGACCAGATACGCAGTATTTT.

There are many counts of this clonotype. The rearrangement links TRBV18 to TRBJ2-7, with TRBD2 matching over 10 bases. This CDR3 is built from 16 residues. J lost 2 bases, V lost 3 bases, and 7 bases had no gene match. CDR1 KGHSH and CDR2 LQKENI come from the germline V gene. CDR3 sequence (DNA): TGTGCCAGCTCACCCGGGGTAGCGGGGGGAACCTACGAGCAGTACTTC. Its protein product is CASSPGVAGGTYEQYF.

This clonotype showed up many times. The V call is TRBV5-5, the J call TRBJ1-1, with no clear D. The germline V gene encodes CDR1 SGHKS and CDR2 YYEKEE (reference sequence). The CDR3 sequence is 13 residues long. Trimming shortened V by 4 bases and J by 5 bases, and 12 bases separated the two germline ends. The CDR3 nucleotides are TGTGCCAGCAGCCCGGTTTTTGGTACTGAAGCTTTCTTT. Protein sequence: CASSPVFGTEAFF.

This CDR3 reads CASRGTTANYGYTF. The CDR3 bases are TGTGCCAGCAGGGGGACAACTGCTAACTATGGCTACACCTTC. V usage is TRBV6-1 and J usage is TRBJ1-2; maybe TRBD1 (6 bases). V lost 6 bases, J lost 0 bases, and 11 bases lay in between. The CDR3 is 14 residues long. The germline V gene has CDR1 MNHNS and CDR2 SASEGT.

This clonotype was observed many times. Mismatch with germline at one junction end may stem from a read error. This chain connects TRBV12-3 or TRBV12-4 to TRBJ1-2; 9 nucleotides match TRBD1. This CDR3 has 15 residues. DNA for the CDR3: TGTGCCAGCAGATTAGGACAGGGGAACTCCTATGGCTACACCTTC. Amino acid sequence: CASRLGQGNSYGYTF.

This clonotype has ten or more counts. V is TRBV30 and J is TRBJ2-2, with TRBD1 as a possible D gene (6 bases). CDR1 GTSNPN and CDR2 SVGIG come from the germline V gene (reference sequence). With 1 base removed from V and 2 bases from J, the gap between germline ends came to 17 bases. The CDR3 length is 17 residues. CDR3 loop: CAWSGDSGTLNTGELFF. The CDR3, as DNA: TGTGCCTGGAGTGGTGACTCCGGGACACTTAACACCGGGGAGCTGTTTTTT.

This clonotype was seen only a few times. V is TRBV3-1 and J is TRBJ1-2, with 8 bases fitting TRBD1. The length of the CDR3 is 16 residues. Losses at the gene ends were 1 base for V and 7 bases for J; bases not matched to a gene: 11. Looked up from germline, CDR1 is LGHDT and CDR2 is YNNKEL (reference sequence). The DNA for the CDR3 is TGTGCCAGCAGCCAAGTGGGTCCAGGGGGCTGGGGTGGCTACACCTTC. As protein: CASSQVGPGGWGGYTF.

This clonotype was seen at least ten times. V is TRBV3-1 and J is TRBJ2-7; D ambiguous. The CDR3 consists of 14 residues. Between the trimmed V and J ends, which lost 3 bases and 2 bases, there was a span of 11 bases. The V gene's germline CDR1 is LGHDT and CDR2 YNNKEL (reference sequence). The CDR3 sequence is CASSQRGRAYEQYF. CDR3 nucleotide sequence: TGTGCCAGCAGCCAGCGAGGCAGAGCCTACGAGCAGTACTTC.

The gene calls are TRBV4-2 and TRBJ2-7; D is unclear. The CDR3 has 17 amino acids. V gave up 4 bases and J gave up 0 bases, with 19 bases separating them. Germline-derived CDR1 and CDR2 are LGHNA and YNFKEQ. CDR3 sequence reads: CASSPQIPGFDSYEQYF. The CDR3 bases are TGTGCCAGCAGCCCCCAGATCCCAGGTTTCGACTCCTACGAGCAGTACTTC.

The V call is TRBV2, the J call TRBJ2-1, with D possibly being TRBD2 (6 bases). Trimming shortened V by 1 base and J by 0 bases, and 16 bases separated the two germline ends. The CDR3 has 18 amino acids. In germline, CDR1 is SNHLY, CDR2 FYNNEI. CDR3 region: CASSEGSEGTSSYNEQFF. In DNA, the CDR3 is TGTGCCAGCAGTGAAGGATCGGAGGGGACGAGCTCCTACAATGAGCAGTTCTTC.

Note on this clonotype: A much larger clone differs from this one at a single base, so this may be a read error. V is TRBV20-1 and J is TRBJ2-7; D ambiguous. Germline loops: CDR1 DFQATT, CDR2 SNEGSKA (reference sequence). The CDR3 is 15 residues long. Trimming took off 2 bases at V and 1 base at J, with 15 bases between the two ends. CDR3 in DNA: TGCAGTGCTAGATCCAAGGTAGCCTTTTCCTACGAGCAGTACTTC. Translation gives CSARSKVAFSYEQYF.

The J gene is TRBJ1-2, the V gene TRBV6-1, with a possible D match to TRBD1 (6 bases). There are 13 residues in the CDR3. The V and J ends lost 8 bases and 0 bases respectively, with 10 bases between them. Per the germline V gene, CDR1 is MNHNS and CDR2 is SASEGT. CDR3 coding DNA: TGTGCCAGCTGGACAGCTCCTAACTATGGCTACACCTTC. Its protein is CASWTAPNYGYTF.

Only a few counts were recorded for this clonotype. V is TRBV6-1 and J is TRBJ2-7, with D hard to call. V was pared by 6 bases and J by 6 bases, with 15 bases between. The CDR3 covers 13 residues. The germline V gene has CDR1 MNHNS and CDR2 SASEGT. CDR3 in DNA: TGTGCCAGCAGGCCTACGGCAGGAACCGAGCAGTACTTC. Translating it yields CASRPTAGTEQYF.

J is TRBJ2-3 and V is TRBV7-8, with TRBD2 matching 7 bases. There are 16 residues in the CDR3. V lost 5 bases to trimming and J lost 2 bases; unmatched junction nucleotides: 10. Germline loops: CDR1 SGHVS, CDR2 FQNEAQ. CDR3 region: CASSTRSGENTDTQYF. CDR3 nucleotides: TGTGCCAGCAGCACCCGAAGCGGGGAGAACACAGATACGCAGTATTTT. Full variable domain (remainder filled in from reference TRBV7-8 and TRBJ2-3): GAGVSQSPRYKVAKRGQDVALRCDPISGHVSLFWYQQALGQGPEFLTYFQNEAQLDKSGLPSDRFFAERPEGSVSTLKIQRTQQEDSAVYLCASSTRSGENTDTQYFGPGTRLTVL.

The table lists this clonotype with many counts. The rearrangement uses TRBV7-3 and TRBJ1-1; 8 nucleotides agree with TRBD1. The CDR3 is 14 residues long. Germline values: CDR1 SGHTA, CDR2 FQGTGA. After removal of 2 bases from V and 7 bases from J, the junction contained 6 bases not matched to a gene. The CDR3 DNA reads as TGTGCCAGCAGCTTATGGCAGGGGGCCGGTGAAGCTTTCTTT. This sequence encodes CASSLWQGAGEAFF.